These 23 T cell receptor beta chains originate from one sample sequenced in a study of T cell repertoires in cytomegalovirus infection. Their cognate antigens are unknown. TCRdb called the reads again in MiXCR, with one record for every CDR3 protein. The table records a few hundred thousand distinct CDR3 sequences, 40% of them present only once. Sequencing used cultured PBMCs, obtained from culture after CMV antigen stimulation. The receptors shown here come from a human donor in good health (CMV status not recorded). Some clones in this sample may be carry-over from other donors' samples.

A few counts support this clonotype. The CDR3: CASKSPPGQGVVFGNEKLFF. In DNA, the CDR3 is TGTGCCAGTAAAAGCCCTCCGGGACAGGGAGTTGTATTCGGGAATGAAAAACTGTTTTTT. The chain recombines TRBV19 with TRBJ1-4, with TRBD1 matching over 9 bases. Germline V gives CDR1 LNHDA, CDR2 SQIVND (reference sequence). The CDR3 runs to 20 residues. The trim removed 7 bases at V and 5 bases at J, leaving 23 bases unmatched.

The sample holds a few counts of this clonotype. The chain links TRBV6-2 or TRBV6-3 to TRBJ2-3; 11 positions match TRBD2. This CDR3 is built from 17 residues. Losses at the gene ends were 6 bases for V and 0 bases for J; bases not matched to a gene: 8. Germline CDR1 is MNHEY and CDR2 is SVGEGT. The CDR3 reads CASSSPWTSGSTDTQYF. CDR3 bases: TGTGCCAGCAGCTCCCCGTGGACTAGCGGGAGCACAGATACGCAGTATTTT.

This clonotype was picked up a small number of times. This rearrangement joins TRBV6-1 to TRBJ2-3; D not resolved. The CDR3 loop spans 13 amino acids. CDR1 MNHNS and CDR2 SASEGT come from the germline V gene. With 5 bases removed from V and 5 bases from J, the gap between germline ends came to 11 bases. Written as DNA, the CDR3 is TGTGCCAGCAGTCCTTGGAACGAAGATACGCAGTATTTT. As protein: CASSPWNEDTQYF.

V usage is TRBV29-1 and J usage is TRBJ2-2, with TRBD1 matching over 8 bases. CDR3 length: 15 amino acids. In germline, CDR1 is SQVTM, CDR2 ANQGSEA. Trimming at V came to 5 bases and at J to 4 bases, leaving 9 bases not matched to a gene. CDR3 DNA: TGCAGCGTTACAGGGGGGACGTTAAGCACCGGGGAGCTGTTTTTT. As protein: CSVTGGTLSTGELFF.

The CDR3 spells CASSQTTGMNTEAFF. The CDR3 nucleotides are TGTGCCAGCAGCCAAACGACGGGTATGAACACTGAAGCTTTCTTT. The rearrangement joins TRBV5-5 to TRBJ1-1; D not resolved. CDR1 is SGHKS, CDR2 YYEKEE, per germline (reference sequence). Trimming removed 4 bases from V and 0 bases from J, with 13 bases in between. The CDR3 consists of 15 residues.

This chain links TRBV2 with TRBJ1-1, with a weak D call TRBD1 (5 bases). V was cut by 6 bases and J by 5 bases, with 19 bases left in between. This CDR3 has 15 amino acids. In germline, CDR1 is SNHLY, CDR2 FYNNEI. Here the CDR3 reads CASSLPGLRGTEAFF. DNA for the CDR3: TGTGCCAGCAGCCTTCCGGGACTAAGAGGGACTGAAGCTTTCTTT.

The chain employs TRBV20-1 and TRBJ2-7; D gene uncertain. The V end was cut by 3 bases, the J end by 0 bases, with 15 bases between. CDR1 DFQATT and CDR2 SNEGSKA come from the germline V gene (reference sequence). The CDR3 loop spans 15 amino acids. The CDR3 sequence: CSASAPASSSYEQYF. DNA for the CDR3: TGCAGTGCTAGTGCCCCCGCGTCCAGCTCCTACGAGCAGTACTTC.

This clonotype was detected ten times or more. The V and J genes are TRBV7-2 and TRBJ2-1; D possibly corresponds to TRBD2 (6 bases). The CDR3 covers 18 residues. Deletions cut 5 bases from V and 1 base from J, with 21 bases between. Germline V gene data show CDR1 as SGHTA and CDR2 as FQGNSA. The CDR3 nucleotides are TGTGCCAGCAGCAAACACCGAGTGCGGAGGGAGTCCTACAATGAGCAGTTCTTC. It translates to CASSKHRVRRESYNEQFF. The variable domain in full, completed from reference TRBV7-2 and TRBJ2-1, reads GAGVSQSPSNKVTEKGKDVELRCDPISGHTALYWYRQSLGQGLEFLIYFQGNSAPDKSGLPSDRFSAERTGGSVSTLTIQRTQQEDSAVYLCASSKHRVRRESYNEQFFGPGTRLTVL.

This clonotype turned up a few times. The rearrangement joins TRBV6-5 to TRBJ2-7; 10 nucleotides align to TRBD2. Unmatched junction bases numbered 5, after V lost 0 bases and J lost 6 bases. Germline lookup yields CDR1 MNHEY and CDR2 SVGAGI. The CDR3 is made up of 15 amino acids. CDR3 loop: CASSYSWLAGAEQYF. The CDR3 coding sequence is TGTGCCAGCAGTTACTCATGGCTAGCGGGAGCCGAGCAGTACTTC.

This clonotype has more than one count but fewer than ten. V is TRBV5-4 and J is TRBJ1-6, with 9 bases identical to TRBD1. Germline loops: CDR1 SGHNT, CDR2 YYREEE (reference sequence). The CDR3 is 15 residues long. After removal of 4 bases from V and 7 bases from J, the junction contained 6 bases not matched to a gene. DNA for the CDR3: TGTGCCAGCAGCCCGGGCGGACAGGGGAATTCACCCCTCCACTTT. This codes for CASSPGGQGNSPLHF.

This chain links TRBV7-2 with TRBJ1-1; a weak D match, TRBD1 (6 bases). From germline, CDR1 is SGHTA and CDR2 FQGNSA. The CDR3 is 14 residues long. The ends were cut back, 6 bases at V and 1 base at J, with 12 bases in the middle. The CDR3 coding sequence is TGTGCCAGCAGTACCGAGGGGGGGAACACTGAAGCTTTCTTT. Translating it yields CASSTEGGNTEAFF.

CDR3 amino acids: CASSGLPGLGYNEQFF. Here the CDR3 DNA reads TGTGCCAGCAGTGGACTCCCCGGACTAGGGTACAATGAGCAGTTCTTC. The V gene is TRBV6-1, the J gene TRBJ2-1; TRBD2 agrees at 7 bases. Germline V CDR1 and CDR2: MNHNS, SASEGT. V dropped 4 bases and J dropped 4; count of bases not matched to a gene: 10. The length of the CDR3 is 16 residues.

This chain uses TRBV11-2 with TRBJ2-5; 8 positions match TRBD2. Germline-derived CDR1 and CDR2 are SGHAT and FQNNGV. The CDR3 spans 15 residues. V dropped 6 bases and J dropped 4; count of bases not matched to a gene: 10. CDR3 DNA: TGTGCCAGCAGTCCCACCGGGGGGGGGCCAGAGACCCAGTACTTC. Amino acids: CASSPTGGGPETQYF.

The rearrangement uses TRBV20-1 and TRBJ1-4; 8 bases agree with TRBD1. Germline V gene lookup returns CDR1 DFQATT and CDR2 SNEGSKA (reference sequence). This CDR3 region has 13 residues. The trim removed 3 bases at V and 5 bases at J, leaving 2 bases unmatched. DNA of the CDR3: TGCAGTGCTAGTCAGGGGGCAAATGAAAAACTGTTTTTT. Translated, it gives CSASQGANEKLFF.

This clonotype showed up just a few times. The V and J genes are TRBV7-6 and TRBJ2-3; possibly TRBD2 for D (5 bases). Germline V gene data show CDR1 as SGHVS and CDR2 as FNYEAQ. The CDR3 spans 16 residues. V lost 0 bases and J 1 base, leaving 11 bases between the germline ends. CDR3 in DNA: TGTGCCAGCAGCTTAGCGGCTAGCAGCCGCACAGATACGCAGTATTTT. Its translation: CASSLAASSRTDTQYF.

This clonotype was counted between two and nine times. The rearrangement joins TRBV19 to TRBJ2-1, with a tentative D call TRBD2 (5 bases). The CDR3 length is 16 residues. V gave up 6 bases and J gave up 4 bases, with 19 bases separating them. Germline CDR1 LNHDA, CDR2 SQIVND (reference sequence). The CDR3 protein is CASRVNLGGPYNEQFF. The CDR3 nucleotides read TGTGCCAGTAGGGTCAACTTGGGCGGGCCATACAATGAGCAGTTCTTC. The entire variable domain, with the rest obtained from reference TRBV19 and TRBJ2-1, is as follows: DGGITQSPKYLFRKEGQNVTLSCEQNLNHDAMYWYRQDPGQGLRLIYYSQIVNDFQKGDIAEGYSVSREKKESFPLTVTSAQKNPTAFYLCASRVNLGGPYNEQFFGPGTRLTVL.

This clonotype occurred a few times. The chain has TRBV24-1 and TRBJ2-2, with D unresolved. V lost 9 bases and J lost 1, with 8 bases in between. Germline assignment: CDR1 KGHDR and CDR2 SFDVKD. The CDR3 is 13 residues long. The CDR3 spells CATSHVNTGELFF. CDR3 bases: TGTGCCACCTCTCACGTGAACACCGGGGAGCTGTTTTTT.

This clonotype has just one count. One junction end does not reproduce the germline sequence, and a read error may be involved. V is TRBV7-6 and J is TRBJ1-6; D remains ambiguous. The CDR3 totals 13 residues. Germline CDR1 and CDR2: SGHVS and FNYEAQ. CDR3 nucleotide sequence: TGTGCCGGCAGCTTGGCCGGGAGGTCACCCCTCCACTTT. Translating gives CAGSLAGRSPLHF. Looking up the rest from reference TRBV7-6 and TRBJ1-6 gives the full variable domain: GAGVSQSPRYKVTKRGQDVALRCDPISGHVSLYWYRQALGQGPEFLTYFNYEAQQDKSGLPNDRFSAERPEGSISTLTIQRTEQRDSAMYRCAGSLAGRSPLHFGNGTRLTVT.

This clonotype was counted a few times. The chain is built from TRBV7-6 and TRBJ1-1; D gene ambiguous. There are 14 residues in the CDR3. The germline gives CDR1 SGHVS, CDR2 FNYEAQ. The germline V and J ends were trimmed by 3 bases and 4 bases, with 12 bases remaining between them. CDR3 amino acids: CASSLRQSVTEAFF. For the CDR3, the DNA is TGTGCCAGCAGCTTGCGGCAGTCGGTCACTGAAGCTTTCTTT.

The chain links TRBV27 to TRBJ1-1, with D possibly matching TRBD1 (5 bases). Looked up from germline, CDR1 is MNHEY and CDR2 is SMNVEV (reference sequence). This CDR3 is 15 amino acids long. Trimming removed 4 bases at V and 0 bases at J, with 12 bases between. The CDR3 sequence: CASSSSRGVNTEAFF. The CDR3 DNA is TGTGCCAGCAGTTCGTCTCGGGGGGTGAACACTGAAGCTTTCTTT.

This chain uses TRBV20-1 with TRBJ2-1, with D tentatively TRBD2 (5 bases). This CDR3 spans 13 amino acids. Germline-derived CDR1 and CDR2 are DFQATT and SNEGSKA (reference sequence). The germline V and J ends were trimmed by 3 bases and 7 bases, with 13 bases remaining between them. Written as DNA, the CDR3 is TGCAGTGCTAGGAGGGATGGCTCTAATGAGCAGTTCTTC. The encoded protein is CSARRDGSNEQFF.

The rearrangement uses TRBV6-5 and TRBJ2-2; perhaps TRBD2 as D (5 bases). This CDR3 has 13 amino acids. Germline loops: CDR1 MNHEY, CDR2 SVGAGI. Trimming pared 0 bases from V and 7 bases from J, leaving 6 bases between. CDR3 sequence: CASSYSAGGELFF. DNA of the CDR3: TGTGCCAGCAGTTACTCTGCGGGCGGGGAGCTGTTTTTT.

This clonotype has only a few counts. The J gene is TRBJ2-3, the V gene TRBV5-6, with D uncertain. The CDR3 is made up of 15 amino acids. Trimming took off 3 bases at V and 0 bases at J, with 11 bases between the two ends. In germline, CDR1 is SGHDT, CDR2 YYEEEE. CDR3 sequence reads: CASSSRRFSTDTQYF. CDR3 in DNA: TGTGCCAGCAGCTCCCGACGGTTTAGCACAGATACGCAGTATTTT.